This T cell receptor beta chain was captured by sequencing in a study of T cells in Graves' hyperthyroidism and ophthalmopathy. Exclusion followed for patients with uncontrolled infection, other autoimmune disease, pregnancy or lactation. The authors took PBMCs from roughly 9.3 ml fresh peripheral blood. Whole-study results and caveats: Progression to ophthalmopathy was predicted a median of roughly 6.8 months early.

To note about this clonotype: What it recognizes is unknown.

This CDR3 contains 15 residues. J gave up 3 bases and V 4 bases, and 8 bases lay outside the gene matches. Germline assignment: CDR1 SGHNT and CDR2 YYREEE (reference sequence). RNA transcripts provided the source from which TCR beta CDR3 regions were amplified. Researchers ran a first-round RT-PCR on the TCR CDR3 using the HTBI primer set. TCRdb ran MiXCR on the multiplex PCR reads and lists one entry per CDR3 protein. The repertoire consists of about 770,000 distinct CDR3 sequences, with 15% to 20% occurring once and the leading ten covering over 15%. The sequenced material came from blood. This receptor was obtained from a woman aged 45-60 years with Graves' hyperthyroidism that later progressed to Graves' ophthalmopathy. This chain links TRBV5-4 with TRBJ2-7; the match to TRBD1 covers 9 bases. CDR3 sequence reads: CASSKTGTGIYEQYF. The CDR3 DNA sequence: TGTGCCAGCAGCAAAACCGGGACAGGGATCTACGAGCAGTACTTC.